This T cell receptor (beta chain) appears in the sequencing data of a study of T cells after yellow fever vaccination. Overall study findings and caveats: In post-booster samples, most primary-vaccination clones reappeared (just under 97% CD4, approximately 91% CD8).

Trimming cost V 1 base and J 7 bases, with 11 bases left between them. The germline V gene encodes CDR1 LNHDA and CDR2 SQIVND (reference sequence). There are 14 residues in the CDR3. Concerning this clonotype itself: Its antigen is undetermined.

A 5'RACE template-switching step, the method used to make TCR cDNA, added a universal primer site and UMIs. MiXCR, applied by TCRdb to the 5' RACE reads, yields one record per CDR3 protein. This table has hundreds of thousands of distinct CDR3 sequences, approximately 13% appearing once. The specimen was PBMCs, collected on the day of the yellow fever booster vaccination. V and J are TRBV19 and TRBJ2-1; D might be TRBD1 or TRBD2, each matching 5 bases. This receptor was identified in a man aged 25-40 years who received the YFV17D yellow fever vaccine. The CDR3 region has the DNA TGTGCCAGTAGTATAGGGGGGACCCGTAATGAGCAGTTCTTC. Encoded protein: CASSIGGTRNEQFF.